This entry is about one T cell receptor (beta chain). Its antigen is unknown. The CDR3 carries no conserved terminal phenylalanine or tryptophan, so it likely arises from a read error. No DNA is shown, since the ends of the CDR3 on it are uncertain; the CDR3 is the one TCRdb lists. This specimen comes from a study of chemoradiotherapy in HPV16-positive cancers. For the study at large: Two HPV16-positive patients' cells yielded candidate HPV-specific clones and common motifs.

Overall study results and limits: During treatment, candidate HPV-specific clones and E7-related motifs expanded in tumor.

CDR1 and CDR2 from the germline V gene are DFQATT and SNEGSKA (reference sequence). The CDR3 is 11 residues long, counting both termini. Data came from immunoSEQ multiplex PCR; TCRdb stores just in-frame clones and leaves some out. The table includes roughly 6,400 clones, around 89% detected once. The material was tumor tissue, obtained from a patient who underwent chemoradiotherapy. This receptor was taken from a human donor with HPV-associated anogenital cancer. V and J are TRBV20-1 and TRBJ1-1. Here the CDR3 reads CSARGQNAPAL.